This TCR beta chain was sequenced in a study of T cell responses to AZD1222 COVID-19 vaccine (dated by TCRdb to the early 2020s). The study in broad terms: AZD1222 recipients with second doses at about 4 weeks or about 12 weeks were pooled, because spike-specific TCR depth and breadth did not differ between schedules. Enrollment into the trials was organized by age into subgroups of 18-55, 56-69 and 70-plus years, and those subgroups contained roughly 150, 30 and 60 TCR-sequenced participants, respectively. TCR sequencing was performed for approximately 240 trial participants, of whom 200 to 220 were given two doses of AZD1222 and approximately 25 were given two doses of MenACWY control vaccine.

The time point label on this specimen signifies: baseline before first vaccination. The vaccinee samples were drawn from two UK trials, COV001 and COV002, one of which was a single-blind randomized controlled phase 2/3 trial testing AZD1222 (ChAdOx1 nCoV-19) in healthy adults. Trial participant PBMC samples were collected at day 0 and day 28 after the second dose for TCRbeta chain sequencing. The paper as a whole reports these results and caveats: Because no day 14 peak-response samples were available, repertoires were characterized only after the peak T cell response. Most participants were white British and females outnumbered males, and the authors suggested that clonal diversity may have been underestimated. In the small 56-69-year group, the increase in depth fell short of significance, most likely because of low power. Conclusions about previously exposed vaccinees were limited because only 5 or 6 AZD1222 recipients were SARS-CoV-2 seropositive at baseline. Reportedly, close to half of the unique spike-specific TCRs recognized epitopes lying outside the regions that are mutated in the B.1.351 and B.1.1.7 variants. CD4 TCRs associated with the vaccine covered the entire spike protein, and the dominant responses were in regions 160-218 and 743-854. After two AZD1222 doses, spike-specific TCR breadth and depth were significantly higher than at day 0 and than in MenACWY recipients.

V sheds 8 bases and J sheds 3 bases, leaving 22 bases between their ends. Counted from cysteine to phenylalanine, this CDR3 has 16 amino acids. Of the read, only the CDR3 DNA is kept; its 48 bases are in frame from base 1. From a lookup of the germline V gene, CDR1 and CDR2 are MRHNA and SNTAGT. As regards this clone: No antigen is known for it. It has no much larger one-base neighbor in the sample; base qualities were not kept.

The CDR3 regions of human TCRbeta chains were analyzed by immunosequencing. Per the authors' processing: Repertoire TCRs were checked for matches against a reference library of SARS-CoV-2-specific TCRs that had been generated using the MIRA antigen-specificity platform. Breadth meant the fraction of unique TCRs that were SARS-CoV-2-associated, whereas depth meant the fraction of total T cells that were SARS-CoV-2-associated. Using the MIRA data, each spike-specific TCR was mapped to the spike region that the TCR reacts to and placed in a CD4 or CD8 class. Log10-transformed breadth and depth values were compared by one-way ANOVA with Sidak's multiple comparisons tests. The table comes from immuneACCESS by way of TCRdb, which keeps in-frame sequences with V and J called. Part of the clones is missing from these tables; in studies checked, under half for an unresolved V gene and the rest for unknown reasons. The DNA gave D and trimming, while V, J and clone size come from that table. The sample table shows 150,000 to 200,000 clones, and almost 95% are seen once. The top ten constitute 7% to 9.5% of the sample.

The chain was built from TRBV6-4 and TRBJ2-5; possibly the D gene is TRBD2, per 5 matching bases. Sequencing used peripheral blood, obtained on day 0 of AZD1222 vaccination. The TCR originated in an adult in good health. Here is the DNA: TGTGCCAGCCTTCCGGACCTATGGCTGGAGGAAGAGACCCAGTACTTC. It codes for CASLPDLWLEEETQYF.